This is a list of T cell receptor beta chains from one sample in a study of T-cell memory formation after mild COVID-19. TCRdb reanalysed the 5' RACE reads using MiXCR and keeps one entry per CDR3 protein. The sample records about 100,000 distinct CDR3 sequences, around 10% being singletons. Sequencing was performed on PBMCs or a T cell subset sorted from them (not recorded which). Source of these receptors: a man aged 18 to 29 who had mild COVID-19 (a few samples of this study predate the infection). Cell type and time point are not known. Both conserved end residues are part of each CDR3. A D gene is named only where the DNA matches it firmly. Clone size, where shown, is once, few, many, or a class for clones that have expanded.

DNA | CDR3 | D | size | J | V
TGTGCCAGCAAAATTTACAGGTTTCAAGGGGTGCTATTCACCGGGGAGCTGTTTTTT | CASKIYRFQGVLFTGELFF | . | few | TRBJ2-2 | TRBV12-3/TRBV12-4
TGTGCCAGCAGCTTAGCACGGGGTGATTCCTACGAGCAGTACTTC | CASSLARGDSYEQYF | . | many | TRBJ2-7 | TRBV7-9
TGTGCCAGCAGACTCCCAGCCAGGGAGACCCAGTACTTC | CASRLPARETQYF | . | . | TRBJ2-5 | TRBV7-2
TGCAGTGCTCCACTAGGGGAGACCCAGTACTTC | CSAPLGETQYF | . | . | TRBJ2-5 | TRBV20-1
TGTGCCAGCAGCTTAGGGTCCTATCAGGGTACCGGGGAGCTGTTTTTT | CASSLGSYQGTGELFF | . | few | TRBJ2-2 | TRBV7-6
TGTGCCAGCAGCTGGGGACAGAAGAACACTGAAGCTTTCTTT | CASSWGQKNTEAFF | TRBD1 | . | TRBJ1-1 | TRBV5-4
TGTGCCAGCGGATTATCCCGGAGGAACACTGAAGCTTTCTTT | CASGLSRRNTEAFF | . | few | TRBJ1-1 | TRBV12-3/TRBV12-4
TGTGCCAGCTCACCTAGTGAATGGGACAGCCGTGGCTACACCTTC | CASSPSEWDSRGYTF | TRBD1 | many | TRBJ1-2 | TRBV18
TGTGCCAGCAGCTTAGTGCGGGACCACTATGGCTACACCTTC | CASSLVRDHYGYTF | . | few | TRBJ1-2 | TRBV7-2
TGTGCCAGCAGTGAAGTAATTCTGGCAGGGGGGAACTATGGCTACACCTTC | CASSEVILAGGNYGYTF | TRBD1 | few | TRBJ1-2 | TRBV2
TGTGCCAGCAGCCCGAGTTCCGTAGCGAACACCGGGGAGCTGTTTTTT | CASSPSSVANTGELFF | . | few | TRBJ2-2 | TRBV7-9
TGCGCCGCGGGGTCCACCGGGGAGCTGTTTTTT | CAAGSTGELFF | . | many | TRBJ2-2 | TRBV4-3
TGTGCCAGCAGCTTAGATGGACGGGGAGGAACTGAAGCTTTCTTT | CASSLDGRGGTEAFF | . | many | TRBJ1-1 | TRBV7-6